This T cell receptor beta chain was identified in a study of Ad26.COV2.S vaccination and SARS-CoV-2 variants. Study-level information: Donor was assigned to the Ad26.COV2.S arm of trial COV1001. In the study, Ad26.COV2.S was injected intramuscularly once, or twice 56 days apart. Study-wide results and limits: The placebo group had lower spike-specific TCR breadth than the vaccine recipients did. Quantification of TCR breadth and depth may have yielded underestimates of total T cell responses.

The treatment here: over 15 received Ad26.COV2.S at low or high dose, single or two shots; about 5 received placebo; per-sample allocation not given. Following the first vaccine or placebo injection, samples were taken on day 63. Concerning this clone: Its cognate antigen is unknown.

CDR1 is SGHRS, CDR2 YFSETQ, per germline. V shed 1 base and J 1 base; nucleotides not matched to a gene: 6. The CDR3 consists of 16 residues. Assay: immunoSEQ multiplex PCR; the TCRdb copy retains only in-frame clones and omits some. The sample yields some 460,000 clones, 80% to 90% seen once. This TCR came from a person between 18 and 65 years old who received the Ad26.COV2.S COVID-19 vaccine or a placebo. The chain is built from TRBV5-1 and TRBJ1-2, with 8 bases identical to TRBD1. The sample here was peripheral blood, taken in a trial of Ad26.COV2.S vaccine versus placebo. The CDR3: CASSLLQGAYNYGYTF. The CDR3 nucleotides read TGCGCCAGCAGCTTGCTTCAGGGGGCATATAACTATGGCTACACCTTC.